Each of the 6 T cell receptor beta chains below was sequenced from the same sample in a study of blood T cell repertoires in COVID-19. This table comes from immunoSEQ multiplex PCR, and its TCRdb copy is limited to in-frame clones, with some not included. The data contain roughly 68,000 clones, 88% of them singletons. The specimen sequenced was peripheral blood. These receptor sequences come from a woman aged 60 to 75 with COVID-19, enrolled during active disease.

This clone has just one count. This chain links TRBV7-9 with TRBJ2-5; D gene unclear. The ends were cut back, 0 bases at V and 3 bases at J, with 5 bases in the middle. The CDR3 is 13 residues long. Germline V CDR1 and CDR2: SEHNR, FQNEAQ (reference sequence). The CDR3 bases are TGTGCCAGCAGCTTAGCAAGCGAAGAGACCCAGTACTTC. This translates into CASSLASEETQYF.

The gene calls are TRBV5-1 and TRBJ1-1; 7 bases match TRBD1. The CDR3 contains 15 residues. With 6 bases clipped from V and 0 bases from J, the junction kept 8 bases outside the gene matches. Germline V gene lookup returns CDR1 SGHRS and CDR2 YFSETQ. In DNA form, the CDR3 reads TGCGCCAGCACCCAAGCGACAGGGATGAACACTGAAGCTTTCTTT. Translating it yields CASTQATGMNTEAFF.

V is TRBV6-5 and J is TRBJ2-7; a weak D match, TRBD2 (6 bases). Looked up from germline, CDR1 is MNHEY and CDR2 is SVGAGI. The CDR3 is 14 residues long. The V end lost 6 bases, the J end lost 3 bases, and 15 bases lay between the germline ends. In DNA, the CDR3 is TGTGCCAGCAGGGCGGGGACGGCCCTCTACGAGCAGTACTTC. Translated, it gives CASRAGTALYEQYF.

The rearrangement links TRBV19 to TRBJ1-2, with D maybe TRBD1 (5 bases). V gave up 9 bases and J gave up 3 bases, with 14 bases separating them. Germline V gene lookup returns CDR1 LNHDA and CDR2 SQIVND (reference sequence). This CDR3 is 13 amino acids long. As DNA, the CDR3 is TGTGCCAGCCAGGCGGGGACTTACTATGGCTACACCTTC. It translates to CASQAGTYYGYTF.

This chain links TRBV2 with TRBJ2-1; D might be TRBD1 (6 bases). Germline values: CDR1 SNHLY, CDR2 FYNNEI. The CDR3 is 12 amino acids. The V end lost 6 bases, the J end lost 12 bases, and 15 bases lay between the germline ends. Written as DNA, the CDR3 is TGTGCCAGCAGCGAACAGGGCGATAGGCAGTTCTTC. It translates to CASSEQGDRQFF.

The J gene is TRBJ1-1, the V gene TRBV28; 7 bases agree with TRBD1. Losses at the gene ends were 6 bases for V and 3 bases for J; bases not matched to a gene: 10. Germline V gene sequence: CDR1 MDHEN, CDR2 SYDVKM. The CDR3 spans 15 residues. The CDR3 sequence: CASSRSTGWYTEAFF. The CDR3 DNA reads as TGTGCCAGCAGCCGCTCGACAGGGTGGTACACTGAAGCTTTCTTT.